This T cell receptor beta chain was recovered during a study of CD8 T cells in Susac syndrome. CDR3 length: 18 residues. With 1 base clipped from V and 1 base from J, the junction kept 11 bases outside the gene matches. CDR1 and CDR2 (germline): SEHNR, FQNEAQ (reference sequence). RNA in amounts of roughly 0.5 to 1 ug was reverse transcribed with random hexamers. Via MiXCR, TCRdb re-called the immunoSEQ multiplex PCR reads, giving one row per CDR3 protein. The repertoire includes around 170,000 distinct CDR3 sequences, approximately 96% of them detected once, and roughly 0.098% sits in the top ten. The V call is TRBV7-9, the J call TRBJ2-7; 9 bases are a match to TRBD2. The TCR sequence derives from a human donor with Susac syndrome. Material: CD4+ T cells from PBMCs. The CDR3 loop reads CASSLEMFAGGTSYEQYF. The CDR3 bases are TGTGCCAGCAGCTTAGAAATGTTTGCGGGGGGGACATCCTACGAGCAGTACTTC.